The rows below give T cell receptor beta chains drawn from one sample of a study of T-cell memory formation after mild COVID-19. From the 5' RACE reads, TCRdb called clonotypes with MiXCR, one entry per CDR3 protein. The sample has under 8,500 distinct CDR3 sequences; 31% are singletons. The specimen sequenced was PBMCs or a T cell subset sorted from them (not recorded which). The receptors stem from an adult woman who had mild COVID-19 (a few samples of this study predate the infection). Cell type and time point are not known. Both conserved end residues are trimmed from each CDR3. D genes are given only for firm matches.

D gene	V gene	J gene	CDR3 protein
-	TRBV7-9	TRBJ1-1	ASSPYVLTGREAF
-	TRBV7-9	TRBJ1-1	ASSSLRFMNTEAF
TRBD1	TRBV6-5	TRBJ2-7	ASSYWGQGSYEQY
TRBD2	TRBV28	TRBJ2-3	AWSTWDLAGGPDTQY
-	TRBV27	TRBJ2-4	ATRDYSGLTKNIQY
-	TRBV10-1	TRBJ2-7	ASSHRDKYPRDEQY
TRBD2	TRBV7-2	TRBJ2-1	ASTQLALGPYNEQF
-	TRBV5-6	TRBJ2-1	ASSLGGQGSYNEQF
TRBD2	TRBV7-3	TRBJ2-5	ASSLKGLAGWETQY
TRBD2	TRBV5-1	TRBJ2-1	ASSSLAGGEGTMKQF
-	TRBV9	TRBJ2-3	ASSGQILGTDTQY
-	TRBV9	TRBJ1-3	ASSLGQSSGNTIY
-	TRBV27	TRBJ2-3	ASSLRRDTDTQY
-	TRBV29-1	TRBJ1-1	SVGNEAF
-	TRBV4-3	TRBJ1-4	ASSQSPSEDEKLF
-	TRBV7-2	TRBJ2-3	ASSPRLSTDTQY
-	TRBV4-1	TRBJ2-1	ASSQEGRNYNEQF
TRBD1	TRBV10-2	TRBJ1-1	ASSERLDRADEAF
-	TRBV7-3	TRBJ1-1	ASSLSAGTEAF
-	TRBV11-3	TRBJ2-1	ASSLDGSSGNEQF
-	TRBV6-2/TRBV6-3	TRBJ2-1	ASSQTGGFF
-	TRBV11-2	TRBJ2-3	ASSLEWEDTQY
TRBD1	TRBV20-1	TRBJ2-7	SASRQGTYEQY
-	TRBV12-3/TRBV12-4	TRBJ1-1	ASSFGSVRVSPRGTEAF
-	TRBV7-9	TRBJ2-3	ASSPPGHPITDTQY
-	TRBV7-8	TRBJ2-7	ASSQKGRYRPRPYEQY
-	TRBV18	TRBJ2-3	ASSPQGKGDTQY
TRBD1	TRBV7-2	TRBJ1-5	ASSLEADRDGYHQPQH
-	TRBV7-6	TRBJ1-1	ASSWGRQARPYTEAF
TRBD1	TRBV20-1	TRBJ2-1	SALTGDNEQF
-	TRBV4-3	TRBJ2-1	ASSQEARGGEQF
-	TRBV2	TRBJ2-3	ASSERGHADTQY
TRBD1	TRBV20-1	TRBJ2-3	SARSRDRGRTDTQY
TRBD2	TRBV13	TRBJ2-2	ASSPSTRTSGILAIGELF
TRBD1	TRBV6-5	TRBJ2-1	ASSLHTGGSYNEQF
-	TRBV9	TRBJ1-3	ASSVTGTGNTIY
TRBD2	TRBV12-3/TRBV12-4	TRBJ2-3	ASRASGSADTQY
-	TRBV6-5	TRBJ1-2	ASTPTASSPVYGYT
-	TRBV20-1	TRBJ1-6	SARPRGFRYNSPLH
-	TRBV12-3/TRBV12-4	TRBJ2-7	ASSHARLPETYEQY